This T cell receptor beta chain is drawn from a study of response to subunit inactivated influenza vaccine. This CDR3 region has 13 residues. V shed 0 bases and J shed 5 bases, with 4 bases lying between them. Looked up from germline, CDR1 is SGHDN and CDR2 is FVKESK. TCRdb processed the RT-PCR reads anew with MiXCR; each CDR3 protein has one entry. The profile covers around 600,000 distinct CDR3 sequences, with about 10% appearing a single time and 11% taken by the ten largest. The data were also submitted as part of a second study, on T cells expressing NK-cell markers. That paper notes: Researchers built TCR beta cDNA using 5'RACE template switching with UMIs. Sequencing covered eight donors, seven HCMV-seropositive and one seronegative. Each of about six donors carried dominant NKG2C+ clonotypes accounting for about 1.0-7.0% of CD8+ T cells.

The chain combines TRBV14 with TRBJ2-2, with D uncertain. The clonotype was recovered from a man between 45 and 60 years old who received an inactivated influenza vaccine. The sequenced sample was PBMCs from blood, obtained on the day of vaccination. The CDR3 sequence is CASSQDLTGELFF. DNA of the CDR3: TGTGCCAGCAGCCAAGATCTTACCGGGGAGCTGTTTTTT.